This T cell receptor beta chain derives from a study of response to subunit inactivated influenza vaccine (dated by TCRdb to 2017 to 2018). Study-level background: To follow how T cells responded to a trivalent subunit inactivated influenza vaccine, the researchers relied on deep quantitative profiling of the T cell receptor repertoire.

What the authors observed across the whole study: The authors proposed that each seasonal influenza vaccination may bring in only a limited number of new T cells.

The library was made by RT-PCR. The listed sequencing device is Illumina HiSeq 2500. The raw public reads went through TCRdb reprocessing: fastp at Q25, MiXCR clone calling, in-frame beta chains kept. Entries are consolidated by CDR3 protein sequence, retaining the most common genes and DNA. The sample profile shows under 850,000 distinct CDR3 sequences; about 18% of them were found once. The top ten clones comprise approximately 10% of the sample. From its cysteine to its phenylalanine, the CDR3 spans 17 amino acids. The entry retains the CDR3 DNA only, 51 bases that are in frame from base 1. From a lookup of the germline V gene (reference sequence), CDR1 and CDR2 are DFQATT and SNEGSKA. Trimmed from V: 0 bases; trimmed from J: 6 bases; junction bases lacking a gene match: 9. This clonotype was seen ten or more times. Its antigen remains undetermined. No much larger clonotype is one base removed from it; base qualities were not supplied.

The clonotype comes from a man aged 50-59 years who received an inactivated influenza vaccine. Donor details come from another sample of the same person, matched by shared clones. The receptor chain draws on TRBV20-1 and TRBJ2-1; 12 bases in between match TRBD2. Sequences were derived from PBMCs from blood, sampled less than 6 days after vaccination. The CDR3 protein: CSAREPLAGGRFNEQFF. The DNA is TGCAGTGCTAGAGAGCCCCTAGCGGGGGGGCGGTTCAATGAGCAGTTCTTC.